These 10 T cell receptor beta chains came from one sample sequenced in a study of spatial heterogeneity in lung cancer. Described time point: sample taken at primary tumor resection. MiXCR was run by TCRdb on the 5' RACE reads, yielding one entry per CDR3 protein. Among about 2,400 distinct CDR3 sequences listed, about 15% were seen once. The sequences come from normal lung tissue next to the tumor, collected at surgery. The receptor set was obtained from a male donor with early-stage non-small cell lung cancer.

By share, this clonotype counts as medium-sized. The J gene is TRBJ2-7, the V gene TRBV20-1, with 11 bases that match TRBD2. J lost 7 bases, V lost 6 bases, and 14 bases had no gene match. Germline assignment: CDR1 DFQATT and CDR2 SNEGSKA (reference sequence). The CDR3 runs 15 residues. The CDR3 nucleotides read TGCAGTGCGAGACTAGCGGGAAGGACATCGGGGGAGCAGTACTTC. This gives the protein CSARLAGRTSGEQYF.

This clonotype is labeled as medium-sized. The chain carries TRBV6-2 or TRBV6-3 and TRBJ2-3; 13 positions agree with TRBD2. The CDR3 contains 19 residues. Germline V gene lookup returns CDR1 MNHEY and CDR2 SVGEGT. V was clipped by 6 bases and J by 5 bases; unmatched bases: 17. CDR3 residues: CASSPGLAGEVAARDTQYF. The DNA for the CDR3 is TGTGCCAGCAGCCCCGGACTAGCGGGAGAAGTTGCGGCGCGAGATACGCAGTATTTT.

This clonotype was found many times. The V and J genes are TRBV9 and TRBJ2-3; no firm D call. V was trimmed by 3 bases and J by 12 bases, leaving 14 bases between them. The CDR3 is made up of 12 amino acids. Per the germline V gene, CDR1 is SGDLS and CDR2 is YYNGEE. The CDR3 bases are TGTGCCAGCAGCGGAGATGGGGTCTTCCAGTATTTT. It is translated as CASSGDGVFQYF. Together with reference TRBV9 and TRBJ2-3, the CDR3 gives the full variable domain: DSGVTQTPKHLITATGQRVTLRCSPRSGDLSVYWYQQSLDQGLQFLIQYYNGEERAKGNILERFSAQQFPDLHSELNLSSLELGDSALYFCASSGDGVFQYFGPGTRLTVL.

This sequence joins TRBV20-1 and TRBJ2-5, with TRBD1 matching 9 bases. The CDR3 covers 15 residues. Germline loops: CDR1 DFQATT, CDR2 SNEGSKA (reference sequence). The J segment lost 5 bases and the V segment lost 1 base, leaving 8 bases of the junction unmatched. DNA for the CDR3: TGCAGTGCTAGAGGACAGGGGGACCTCTTCGAGACCCAGTACTTC. Encoded protein: CSARGQGDLFETQYF.

This clonotype showed up many times. This rearrangement joins TRBV5-3 to TRBJ2-1; the D gene is possibly TRBD1 (6 bases). TRBV5-3 is assigned to the ORF class and has an uncertain function. There are 14 residues in the CDR3. V lost 4 bases and J lost 4, with 12 bases in between. DNA for the CDR3: TGTGCCAGAAGCACCGGTACAGGGTACAATGAGCAGTTCTTC. This codes for CARSTGTGYNEQFF.

In its sample, this clonotype ranks as medium-sized. The chain uses TRBV5-6 and TRBJ1-6, with D possibly being TRBD1 (6 bases). V lost 4 bases and J 11 bases, leaving 16 bases between the germline ends. In germline, CDR1 is SGHDT, CDR2 YYEEEE. The CDR3 consists of 14 residues. CDR3 nucleotide sequence: TGTGCCAGCAGCCGAGGACAGACTGTTACACCCCTCCACTTT. Translating it yields CASSRGQTVTPLHF.

The chain uses TRBV14 and TRBJ2-1, with D unresolved. Trimming took off 0 bases at V and 8 bases at J, with 5 bases between the two ends. The CDR3 contains 12 residues. Germline CDR1 SGHDN, CDR2 FVKESK. The CDR3 loop reads CASSQDRYEQFF. DNA of the CDR3: TGTGCCAGCAGCCAAGATCGGTATGAGCAGTTCTTC. Full variable domain (remainder filled in from reference TRBV14 and TRBJ2-1): EAGVTQFPSHSVIEKGQTVTLRCDPISGHDNLYWYRRVMGKEIKFLLHFVKESKQDESGMPNNRFLAERTGGTYSTLKVQPAELEDSGVYFCASSQDRYEQFFGPGTRLTVL.

This clonotype is large within its sample. This rearrangement joins TRBV20-1 to TRBJ2-2; 12 bases line up with TRBD2. After removal of 7 bases from V and 5 bases from J, the junction contained 14 bases not matched to a gene. The CDR3 runs to 17 residues. Germline V gene data show CDR1 as DFQATT and CDR2 as SNEGSKA (reference sequence). The CDR3 is CSVGTSGLPGRTGELFF. The CDR3, as DNA: TGCAGTGTCGGGACTAGCGGGCTCCCTGGAAGAACCGGGGAGCTGTTTTTT.

The gene calls are TRBV4-3 and TRBJ2-1, with D tentatively TRBD1 (5 bases). CDR3 length equals 16 residues. V gave up 4 bases and J gave up 4 bases, with 17 bases separating them. Germline CDR1 and CDR2: LGHNA and YSLEER. The CDR3 loop is CASSPDPKGSYNEQFF. The CDR3 DNA follows: TGCGCCAGCAGCCCCGACCCGAAGGGGTCTTACAATGAGCAGTTCTTC.

This clonotype is deemed medium-sized. V gene TRBV7-9 combines with J gene TRBJ2-5; weak D call: TRBD2 (6 bases). Per the germline V gene, CDR1 is SEHNR and CDR2 is FQNEAQ (reference sequence). With 4 bases removed from V and 5 bases from J, the gap between germline ends came to 17 bases. There are 15 residues in the CDR3. CDR3 sequence reads: CASSSSPPRGETQYF. The DNA of the CDR3 is TGTGCCAGCAGCTCCTCCCCCCCACGGGGGGAGACCCAGTACTTC.